The T cell receptor beta chain under discussion was sequenced for a study of blood T cell repertoires in COVID-19. The method was immunoSEQ multiplex PCR; TCRdb's version includes in-frame clones alone and lacks a portion of them. The repertoire holds roughly 60,000 clones, around 80% seen once, with more than 8.5% in the top ten. The V gene end was trimmed by 8 bases and the J gene end by 5 bases; junction bases not matched to a gene: 7. Germline CDR1 LNHDA, CDR2 SQIVND (reference sequence). The CDR3 sequence is 13 residues long. This receptor was taken from a man under 40 with COVID-19, enrolled during active disease. The sequenced sample consisted of peripheral blood. The J gene is TRBJ1-2, the V gene TRBV19; 8 bases are shared with TRBD1. Written as DNA, the CDR3 is TGTGCCAGTGGGACAGGAGGCGCGTATGGCTACACCTTC. It is translated as CASGTGGAYGYTF.